This passage covers 21 T cell receptor beta chains from one sample sequenced in a study of blood T cell repertoires in COVID-19. Sequencing was performed with immunoSEQ multiplex PCR; in TCRdb, only in-frame clones are kept and a portion is missing. The sample consists of approximately 240,000 clones, around nine tenths of them appearing once. Sequenced material: peripheral blood. The receptors originated from a woman between 40 and 50 years old who had recovered from COVID-19.

V gene TRBV7-2 combines with J gene TRBJ1-5; a weak D match, TRBD1 (5 bases). The V and J ends lost 6 bases and 0 bases respectively, with 9 bases between them. Germline loops: CDR1 SGHTA, CDR2 FQGNSA. The CDR3 consists of 14 residues. CDR3 sequence reads: CASSTQGSNQPQHF. Here the CDR3 DNA reads TGTGCCAGCAGTACCCAGGGTAGCAATCAGCCCCAGCATTTT.

This chain uses TRBV6-5 with TRBJ2-1, with 10 bases aligning to TRBD1. The CDR3 has 15 amino acids. V shed 6 bases, J shed 2 bases, and the junction held 4 bases outside the gene matches. CDR1 is MNHEY, CDR2 SVGAGI, per germline. The CDR3 protein is CASSIDRGPYNEQFF. The CDR3 bases are TGTGCCAGCAGCATAGACAGGGGGCCCTACAATGAGCAGTTCTTC.

The rearrangement joins TRBV6-5 to TRBJ2-1; D perhaps matches TRBD2 (6 bases). Germline CDR1 reads MNHEY; CDR2 reads SVGAGI. CDR3 length equals 11 residues. Trimming stripped 6 bases from V and 9 bases from J, with 9 bases between. In DNA, the CDR3 is TGTGCCAGCAGCCAGGGAGGTGAGCAGTTCTTC. As protein: CASSQGGEQFF.

The chain couples TRBV9 to TRBJ1-5; 9 positions agree with TRBD1. The CDR3 runs to 15 residues. Unmatched junction bases numbered 2, after V lost 4 bases and J lost 0 bases. CDR1 and CDR2 (germline): SGDLS, YYNGEE. CDR3: CASSRTGDSNQPQHF. Written as DNA, the CDR3 is TGTGCCAGCAGCAGGACAGGGGATAGCAATCAGCCCCAGCATTTT.

This sequence joins TRBV19 and TRBJ2-1; 7 bases line up with TRBD2. The CDR3 spans 16 residues. CDR1 and CDR2 from the germline V gene are LNHDA and SQIVND (reference sequence). V dropped 5 bases and J dropped 6; count of bases not matched to a gene: 13. The CDR3 DNA reads TGTGCCAGTAGTGGACCGGGACTACAGACGGGCAATGAGCAGTTCTTC. Its translation: CASSGPGLQTGNEQFF.

The rearrangement links TRBV7-3 to TRBJ2-1; a weak D match, TRBD2 (6 bases). Germline CDR1 and CDR2: SGHTA and FQGTGA. Trimming cost V 3 bases and J 3 bases, with 12 bases left between them. This CDR3 contains 15 residues. As DNA, the CDR3 is TGTGCCAGCAGCTTGGGGGTGCGGGGCTACAATGAGCAGTTCTTC. This sequence encodes CASSLGVRGYNEQFF.

The CDR3 is CASSLRGRVEQFF. Written as DNA, the CDR3 is TGTGCCAGCAGTTTACGCGGTCGGGTTGAGCAGTTCTTC. The chain combines TRBV27 with TRBJ2-1; no clear D gene. The CDR3 contains 13 residues. The V gene lost 2 bases and the J gene lost 9 bases, with 11 bases spanning the gap. Germline CDR1 reads MNHEY; CDR2 reads SMNVEV (reference sequence).

The gene calls are TRBV7-9 and TRBJ2-7; 11 nucleotides agree with TRBD1. The CDR3 is 14 residues long. Germline lookup yields CDR1 SEHNR and CDR2 FQNEAQ (reference sequence). J lost 5 bases, V lost 4 bases, and 4 bases had no gene match. CDR3 in amino acids: CASSSGQGGHEQYF. The CDR3 region has the DNA TGTGCCAGCAGCTCGGGACAGGGGGGCCACGAGCAGTACTTC.

This clone was seen just once. The chain joins TRBV5-4 to TRBJ2-5, with 9 positions matching TRBD2. V trimming: 5 bases; J trimming: 5 bases; junction bases outside the gene matches: 4. Germline V gives CDR1 SGHNT, CDR2 YYREEE (reference sequence). The CDR3 is 13 amino acids. CDR3 protein: CASSSGLAETQYF. The DNA for the CDR3 is TGTGCCAGCAGTTCCGGACTAGCGGAGACCCAGTACTTC.

This chain uses TRBV28 with TRBJ1-6; no reliable D call. Germline V lookup: CDR1 MDHEN, CDR2 SYDVKM. The CDR3 loop spans 14 amino acids. The ends were cut back, 7 bases at V and 7 bases at J, with 14 bases in the middle. The CDR3 DNA is TGTGCCAGCACCCGTCGGGAGAGGAATTCACCCCTCCACTTT. Translation gives CASTRRERNSPLHF.

The chain carries TRBV7-6 and TRBJ2-5, with D tentatively TRBD2 (5 bases). The CDR3 is 15 residues long. V lost 7 bases and J lost 4, with 19 bases in between. The germline V gene encodes CDR1 SGHVS and CDR2 FNYEAQ. The CDR3 sequence: CASMVRPGGLETQYF. The CDR3, as DNA: TGTGCCAGCATGGTAAGGCCCGGAGGTTTAGAGACCCAGTACTTC.

The V and J genes are TRBV28 and TRBJ1-5, with D maybe TRBD1 (6 bases). Trimming shortened V by 3 bases and J by 1 base, and 16 bases separated the two germline ends. The CDR3 covers 17 residues. Germline loops: CDR1 MDHEN, CDR2 SYDVKM. CDR3 bases: TGTGCCAGCAGTTTGGTAGGGGGAGTGCAGAGCAATCAGCCCCAGCATTTT. The encoded protein is CASSLVGGVQSNQPQHF.

This chain uses TRBV6-5 with TRBJ1-1; no clear D. The CDR3 runs 16 residues. With 0 bases removed from V and 0 bases from J, the gap between germline ends came to 11 bases. Germline loops: CDR1 MNHEY, CDR2 SVGAGI. The CDR3 protein is CASSYSNSGMNTEAFF. The CDR3 DNA sequence: TGTGCCAGCAGTTACTCGAACAGTGGCATGAACACTGAAGCTTTCTTT.

The chain has TRBV5-8 and TRBJ2-5; 8 positions match TRBD1. This CDR3 is 15 amino acids long. Germline CDR1 SGHTS, CDR2 YDEGEE. V lost 3 bases and J lost 2; bases outside the gene matches: 6. The CDR3 loop is CASSWGTGGQETQYF. DNA of the CDR3: TGTGCCAGCAGCTGGGGCACAGGGGGGCAAGAGACCCAGTACTTC.

This chain links TRBV2 with TRBJ2-1; tentatively, D is TRBD2 (6 bases). Germline CDR1 SNHLY, CDR2 FYNNEI. The CDR3 spans 15 residues. Trimming left V 1 base short and J 2 bases short, with 9 bases between. This CDR3 reads CASSEDGSTYNEQFF. CDR3 nucleotide sequence: TGTGCCAGCAGTGAAGACGGGAGTACCTACAATGAGCAGTTCTTC.

The chain links TRBV6-5 to TRBJ2-7; the match to TRBD1 covers 8 bases. This CDR3 region has 15 residues. The trim removed 7 bases at V and 4 bases at J, leaving 12 bases unmatched. CDR1 and CDR2 from the germline V gene are MNHEY and SVGAGI. The CDR3 nucleotides are TGTGCCAGCACCCGCCGCGGGACAGGCCTTTACGAGCAGTACTTC. This sequence encodes CASTRRGTGLYEQYF.

Comment on this clone: Other DNA variants within this sample encode the same CDR3. The chain couples TRBV18 to TRBJ1-4, with 9 positions matching TRBD1. Unmatched junction bases numbered 3, after V lost 6 bases and J lost 4 bases. Germline V gives CDR1 KGHSH, CDR2 LQKENI. This CDR3 is built from 14 residues. The chain's CDR3 is CASSPGQGNEKLFF. In DNA, the CDR3 is TGTGCCAGCTCGCCGGGACAGGGTAATGAAAAACTGTTTTTT.

The rearrangement joins TRBV27 to TRBJ2-7; 10 bases are a match to TRBD1. Unmatched junction bases numbered 9, after V lost 5 bases and J lost 2 bases. There are 16 residues in the CDR3. Germline lookup yields CDR1 MNHEY and CDR2 SMNVEV (reference sequence). The CDR3 reads CASSPTGTGAAYEQYF. The CDR3, as DNA: TGTGCCAGCAGTCCCACCGGGACAGGGGCCGCCTACGAGCAGTACTTC.

The chain employs TRBV7-2 and TRBJ2-7, with 8 bases matching TRBD2. The CDR3 runs to 14 residues. The germline V gene has CDR1 SGHTA and CDR2 FQGNSA. Trimming removed 5 bases from V and 3 bases from J; junction bases left unmatched: 6. CDR3 in amino acids: CASSRTSLSYEQYF. The CDR3 DNA sequence: TGTGCCAGCAGCCGGACTAGCCTTAGCTACGAGCAGTACTTC.

This chain uses TRBV12-5 with TRBJ2-3, with unresolved D. Germline CDR1 reads LGHNT; CDR2 reads FRNRAP. CDR3 length: 12 residues. The germline V and J ends were trimmed by 3 bases and 5 bases, with 6 bases remaining between them. Here the CDR3 reads CASGFRGDTQYF. The CDR3 DNA is TGTGCTAGTGGTTTTCGCGGAGATACGCAGTATTTT.

The V call is TRBV7-9, the J call TRBJ1-2, with 9 nucleotides matching TRBD1. The germline CDR1 and CDR2 sequences are SEHNR and FQNEAQ (reference sequence). The CDR3 length is 14 residues. V was pared by 1 base and J by 7 bases, with 4 bases of the junction left unmatched. DNA of the CDR3: TGTGCCAGCAGCTTAGGGACAGGGGAAGGTGGCTACACCTTC. This sequence encodes CASSLGTGEGGYTF.